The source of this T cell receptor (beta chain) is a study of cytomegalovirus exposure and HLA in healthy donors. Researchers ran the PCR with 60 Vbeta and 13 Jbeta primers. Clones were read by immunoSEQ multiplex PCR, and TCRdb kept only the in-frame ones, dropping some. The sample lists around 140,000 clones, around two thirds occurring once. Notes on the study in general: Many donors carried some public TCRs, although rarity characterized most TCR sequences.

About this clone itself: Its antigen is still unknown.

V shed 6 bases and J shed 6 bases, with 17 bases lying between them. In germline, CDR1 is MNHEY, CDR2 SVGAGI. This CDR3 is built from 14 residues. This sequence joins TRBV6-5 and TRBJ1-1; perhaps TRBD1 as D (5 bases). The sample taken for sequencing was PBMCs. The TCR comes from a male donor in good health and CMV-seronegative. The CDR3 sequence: CASSPSAGRPEAFF. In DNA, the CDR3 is TGTGCCAGCAGCCCCTCGGCAGGGAGGCCTGAAGCTTTCTTT.